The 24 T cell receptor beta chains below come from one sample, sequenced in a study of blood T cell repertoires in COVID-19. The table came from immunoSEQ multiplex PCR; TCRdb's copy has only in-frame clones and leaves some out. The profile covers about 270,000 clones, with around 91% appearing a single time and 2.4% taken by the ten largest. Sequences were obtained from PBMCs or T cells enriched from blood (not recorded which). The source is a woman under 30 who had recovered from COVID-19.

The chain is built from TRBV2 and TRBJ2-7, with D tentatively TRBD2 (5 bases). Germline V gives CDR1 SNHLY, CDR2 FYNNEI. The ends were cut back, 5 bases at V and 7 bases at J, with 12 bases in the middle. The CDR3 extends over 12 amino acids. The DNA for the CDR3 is TGTGCCAGCAGTCCGACACCGGGGGAGCAGTACTTC. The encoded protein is CASSPTPGEQYF.

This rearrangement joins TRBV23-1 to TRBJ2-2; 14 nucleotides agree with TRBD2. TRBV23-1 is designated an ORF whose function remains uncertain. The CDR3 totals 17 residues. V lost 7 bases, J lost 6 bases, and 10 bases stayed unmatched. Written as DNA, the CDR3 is TGCGCCAGCACCCAAAGGACTAGCGGGGGGCCTTCCGGGGAGCTGTTTTTT. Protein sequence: CASTQRTSGGPSGELFF.

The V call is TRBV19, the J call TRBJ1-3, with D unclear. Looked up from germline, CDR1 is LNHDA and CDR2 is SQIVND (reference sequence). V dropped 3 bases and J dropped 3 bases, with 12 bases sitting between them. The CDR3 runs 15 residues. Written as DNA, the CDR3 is TGTGCCAGTAGTATCGATGGGCTGGGTGGAAACACCATATATTTT. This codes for CASSIDGLGGNTIYF.

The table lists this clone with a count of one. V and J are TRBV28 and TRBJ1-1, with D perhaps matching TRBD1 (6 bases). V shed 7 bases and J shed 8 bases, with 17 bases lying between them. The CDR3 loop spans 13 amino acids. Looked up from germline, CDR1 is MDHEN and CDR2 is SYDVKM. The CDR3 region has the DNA TGTGCCAGCATGGGGGGGGCCGTGGAAGAAGCTTTCTTT. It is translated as CASMGGAVEEAFF.

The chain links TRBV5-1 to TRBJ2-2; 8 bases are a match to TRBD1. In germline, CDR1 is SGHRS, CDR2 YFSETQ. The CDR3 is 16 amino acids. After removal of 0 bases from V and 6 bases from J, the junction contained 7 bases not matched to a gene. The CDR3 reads CASSLGTGWKAGELFF. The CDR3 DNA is TGCGCCAGCAGCTTGGGGACAGGGTGGAAGGCCGGGGAGCTGTTTTTT.

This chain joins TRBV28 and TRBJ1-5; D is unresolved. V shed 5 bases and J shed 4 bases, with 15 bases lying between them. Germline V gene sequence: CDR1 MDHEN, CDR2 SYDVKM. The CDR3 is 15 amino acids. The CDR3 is CASSATDAGNQPQHF. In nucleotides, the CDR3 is TGTGCCAGCAGTGCCACCGATGCGGGGAATCAGCCCCAGCATTTT. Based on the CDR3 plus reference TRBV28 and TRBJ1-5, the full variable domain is DVKVTQSSRYLVKRTGEKVFLECVQDMDHENMFWYRQDPGLGLRLIYFSYDVKMKEKGDIPEGYSVSREKKERFSLILESASTNQTSMYLCASSATDAGNQPQHFGDGTRLSIL.

The CDR3 coding sequence is TGTGCCAGCAGCCAAGGGGTTAGCGGGGGGGGAGAGACCCAGTACTTC. It encodes CASSQGVSGGGETQYF. V is TRBV4-2 and J is TRBJ2-5; 11 positions match TRBD2. J gave up 4 bases and V 1 base, and 5 bases lay outside the gene matches. The CDR3 has 16 amino acids. The germline gives CDR1 LGHNA, CDR2 YNFKEQ.

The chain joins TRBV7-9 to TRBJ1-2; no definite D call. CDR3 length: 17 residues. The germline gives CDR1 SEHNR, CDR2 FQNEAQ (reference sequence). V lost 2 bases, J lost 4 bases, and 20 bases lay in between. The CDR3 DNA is TGTGCCAGCAGCTTACGGTCGCTTCAAGAAGATATCTATGGCTACACCTTC. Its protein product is CASSLRSLQEDIYGYTF.

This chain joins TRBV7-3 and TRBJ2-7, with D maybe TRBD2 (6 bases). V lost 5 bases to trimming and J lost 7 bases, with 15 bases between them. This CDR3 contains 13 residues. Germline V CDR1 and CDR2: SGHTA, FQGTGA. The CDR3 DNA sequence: TGTGCCAGCAGCGTGCCGGAGGGGAGTGAGCAGTACTTC. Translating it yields CASSVPEGSEQYF. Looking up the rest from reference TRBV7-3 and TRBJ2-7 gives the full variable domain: GAGVSQTPSNKVTEKGKYVELRCDPISGHTALYWYRQSLGQGPEFLIYFQGTGAADDSGLPNDRFFAVRPEGSVSTLKIQRTERGDSAVYLCASSVPEGSEQYFGPGTRLTVT.

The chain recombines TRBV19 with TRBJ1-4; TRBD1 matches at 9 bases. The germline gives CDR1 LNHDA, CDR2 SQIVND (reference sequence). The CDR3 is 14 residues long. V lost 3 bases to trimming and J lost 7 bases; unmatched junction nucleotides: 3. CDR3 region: CASSMTGGSEKLFF. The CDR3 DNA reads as TGTGCCAGTAGTATGACAGGGGGGAGTGAAAAACTGTTTTTT.

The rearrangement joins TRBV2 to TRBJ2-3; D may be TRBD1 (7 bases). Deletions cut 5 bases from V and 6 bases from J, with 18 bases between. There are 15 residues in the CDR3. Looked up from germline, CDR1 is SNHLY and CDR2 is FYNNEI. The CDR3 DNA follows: TGTGCCAGCAGTCAGGGCCGCCAGGGGGGCGATACGCAGTATTTT. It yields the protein CASSQGRQGGDTQYF.

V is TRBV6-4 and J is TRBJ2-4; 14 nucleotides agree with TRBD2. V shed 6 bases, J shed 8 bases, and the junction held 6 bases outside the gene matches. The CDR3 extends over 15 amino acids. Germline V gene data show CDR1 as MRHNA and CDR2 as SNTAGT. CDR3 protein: CASRVTSGGAYIQYF. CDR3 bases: TGTGCCAGCAGGGTGACTAGCGGGGGGGCTTACATTCAGTACTTC.

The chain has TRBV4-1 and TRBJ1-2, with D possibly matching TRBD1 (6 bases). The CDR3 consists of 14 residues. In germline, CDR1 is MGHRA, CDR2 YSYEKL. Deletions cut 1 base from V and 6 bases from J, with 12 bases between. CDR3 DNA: TGCGCCAGCAGCCAAGGAGGGGGTGTCAATGGCTACACCTTC. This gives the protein CASSQGGGVNGYTF.

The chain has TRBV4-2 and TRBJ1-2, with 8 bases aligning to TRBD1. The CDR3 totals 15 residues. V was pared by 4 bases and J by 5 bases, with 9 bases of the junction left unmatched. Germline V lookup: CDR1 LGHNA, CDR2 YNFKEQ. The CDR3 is CASSPGQGIEYGYTF. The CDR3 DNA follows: TGTGCCAGCAGCCCTGGACAGGGAATCGAATATGGCTACACCTTC.

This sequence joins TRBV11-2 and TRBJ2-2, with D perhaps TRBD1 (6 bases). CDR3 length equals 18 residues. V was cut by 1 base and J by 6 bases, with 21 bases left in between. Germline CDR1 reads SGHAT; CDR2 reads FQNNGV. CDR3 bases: TGTGCCAGCAGCTTAGCCTACCGGGACAACCAGGGAGCCGGGGAGCTGTTTTTT. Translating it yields CASSLAYRDNQGAGELFF.

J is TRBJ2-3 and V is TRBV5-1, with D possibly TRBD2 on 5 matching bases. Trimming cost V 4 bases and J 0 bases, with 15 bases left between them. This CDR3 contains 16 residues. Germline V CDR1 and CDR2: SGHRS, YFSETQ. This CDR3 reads CASSPSSRLSTDTQYF. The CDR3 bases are TGCGCCAGCAGCCCCTCTAGCCGGTTAAGCACAGATACGCAGTATTTT.

Here the CDR3 reads CSASSGGSNEQFF. CDR3 nucleotide sequence: TGCAGTGCTAGTAGCGGGGGCTCCAATGAGCAGTTCTTC. V usage is TRBV20-1 and J usage is TRBJ2-1; TRBD2 agrees at 9 bases. The CDR3 consists of 13 residues. Germline trimming cut 3 bases from V and 6 bases from J; bases unmatched to any gene: 3. In germline, CDR1 is DFQATT, CDR2 SNEGSKA (reference sequence).

The CDR3 nucleotides read TGTGCCAGCAGCTTGGGGGGAGCTAGCAATCAGCCCCAGCATTTT. Residues: CASSLGGASNQPQHF. This sequence joins TRBV5-4 and TRBJ1-5; D gene unclear. Trimming stripped 0 bases from V and 0 bases from J, with 7 bases between. This CDR3 has 15 residues. Germline V gives CDR1 SGHNT, CDR2 YYREEE (reference sequence).

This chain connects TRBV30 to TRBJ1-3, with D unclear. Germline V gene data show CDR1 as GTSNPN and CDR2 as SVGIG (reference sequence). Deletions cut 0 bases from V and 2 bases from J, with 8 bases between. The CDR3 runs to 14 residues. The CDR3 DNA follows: TGTGCCTGGAGTGTACGGGTAGCTGGAAACACCATATATTTT. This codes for CAWSVRVAGNTIYF.

In nucleotides, the CDR3 is TGCGCCAGCAGCGCGGACAGCTCTGGAAACACCATATATTTT. Residues: CASSADSSGNTIYF. The V and J genes are TRBV5-1 and TRBJ1-3, with a weak D call TRBD1 (6 bases). The CDR3 is 14 residues long. Germline V lookup: CDR1 SGHRS, CDR2 YFSETQ. V lost 4 bases to trimming and J lost 0 bases, with 8 bases between them. The variable domain in full, with the rest retrieved from reference TRBV5-1 and TRBJ1-3, is KAGVTQTPRYLIKTRGQQVTLSCSPISGHRSVSWYQQTPGQGLQFLFEYFSETQRNKGNFPGRFSGRQFSNSRSEMNVSTLELGDSALYLCASSADSSGNTIYFGEGSWLTVV.

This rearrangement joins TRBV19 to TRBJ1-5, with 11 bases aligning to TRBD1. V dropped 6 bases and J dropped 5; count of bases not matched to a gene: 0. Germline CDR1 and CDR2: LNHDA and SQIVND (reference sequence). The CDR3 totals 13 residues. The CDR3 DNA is TGTGCCAGTAGGGACAGGGGGCATCAGCCCCAGCATTTT. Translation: CASRDRGHQPQHF.

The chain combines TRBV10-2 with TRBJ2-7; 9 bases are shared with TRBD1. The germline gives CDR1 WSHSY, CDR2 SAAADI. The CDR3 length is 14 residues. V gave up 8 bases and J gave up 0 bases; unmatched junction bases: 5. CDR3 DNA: TGCGCCAGCCATCGGGGACAGGGCTCCTACGAGCAGTACTTC. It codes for CASHRGQGSYEQYF.

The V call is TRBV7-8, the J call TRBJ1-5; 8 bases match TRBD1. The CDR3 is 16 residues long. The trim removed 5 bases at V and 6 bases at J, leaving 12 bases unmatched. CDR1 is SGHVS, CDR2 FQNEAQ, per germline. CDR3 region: CASSPLSGRGRQPQHF. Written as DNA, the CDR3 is TGTGCCAGCAGCCCCTTGTCGGGCAGGGGGCGTCAGCCCCAGCATTTT. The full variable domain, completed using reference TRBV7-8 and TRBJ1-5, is GAGVSQSPRYKVAKRGQDVALRCDPISGHVSLFWYQQALGQGPEFLTYFQNEAQLDKSGLPSDRFFAERPEGSVSTLKIQRTQQEDSAVYLCASSPLSGRGRQPQHFGDGTRLSIL.

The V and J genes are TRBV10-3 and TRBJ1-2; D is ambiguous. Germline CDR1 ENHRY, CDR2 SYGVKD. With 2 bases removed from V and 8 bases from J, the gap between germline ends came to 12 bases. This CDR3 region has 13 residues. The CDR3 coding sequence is TGTGCCATCAGTGAGGTCAGGTCGCTCGGCTACACCTTC. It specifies CAISEVRSLGYTF.